The sequence of this T cell receptor (beta chain) was determined in a study of regulatory and conventional T cells in RAG deficiency. Notes on the study in general: Patient subsets had shorter CDR3s; Omenn Treg-Tconv overlap exceeded 85%. Compared with controls, unique Treg TCR beta sequences dropped around 92-fold in Omenn syndrome and CID/AS. Control T-cell subsets had markedly higher Shannon entropy and lower Simpson indices than RAG-deficient patients. Omenn CD25-high CD127-low cells may be activated cells, not true Tregs.

Assay: immunoSEQ multiplex PCR; the TCRdb copy retains only in-frame clones and omits some. The sample includes several thousand clones, roughly 92% of them seen just once. Blood CD4+ CD25-high CD127-low regulatory T cells supplied the genomic DNA template. This CDR3 is 18 amino acids long. A note on this clone: What it binds is unknown. Other DNA variants within this sample encode the same CDR3.

These sequences were also reported in another study, on regulatory T cells. From that second work: The primer mix had 52 TRBV and 13 TRBJ primers.

Material: CD127- CD25+ CD4+ Tregs sorted from blood. This TCR came from a human donor in good health. The chain employs TRBV21-1 and TRBJ1-6; the table gives TRBD1 as D, unverified against the DNA. TRBV21-1 is deemed a pseudogene. CDR3 sequence: CASTANLYRDTRNSPLHF. For the CDR3, the DNA is TGTGCCAGCACAGCAAATCTCTATAGGGACACTAGAAATTCCCCCCTCCACTTT.